This T cell receptor beta chain was recovered during a study of T cell responses to AZD1222 COVID-19 vaccine. Findings and caveats of the study: Epitopes outside B.1.351 and B.1.1.7 mutated regions reportedly drew nearly half of spike TCRs. Researchers took repertoire samples only after the peak T cell response had come. The number of AZD1222 recipients seropositive at baseline was only five or six. Clonal diversity was possibly underestimated; the donors were predominantly white British and more often female.

With V trimmed by 9 bases and J by 4 bases, 10 bases remained unmatched. The V gene's germline CDR1 is MDHEN and CDR2 SYDVKM. The CDR3 loop spans 14 amino acids. Sequenced by immunoSEQ multiplex PCR; TCRdb stores in-frame clones only, minus some. The sample holds around 76,000 clones, about four fifths seen once. This clone was found a few times. What it binds is unknown. The origin of this receptor is an adult in good health. Sequencing was performed on peripheral blood, taken on day 0 of AZD1222 vaccination. V gene TRBV28 combines with J gene TRBJ1-2; TRBD1 matches at 8 bases. The CDR3 DNA reads TGTGCCAGTCGGACCTCCACAGGGGGCTATGGCTACACCTTC. As protein: CASRTSTGGYGYTF.